This T cell receptor (beta chain) is drawn from a study of T cells in localized non-small cell lung cancer. Study observations and caveats: Uninvolved adjacent lung showed higher T cell clonality than tumor.

This clone was picked up a small number of times. The antigen remains unidentified. The repertoire was sequenced with immunoSEQ multiplex PCR; TCRdb's copy has only in-frame clones and lacks some. This sample has roughly 3,000 clones, with about 26% found just once. The material was normal lung tissue next to the tumor, obtained before any cancer treatment. The receptor was isolated from a woman aged 35 to 70 with stage I lung adenocarcinoma.

In nucleotides, the CDR3 is TGTGCCAGCAGCACCGCCGGGGATCAGCCCCAGCATTTT. Protein sequence: CASSTAGDQPQHF. The rearrangement joins TRBV7-1 to TRBJ1-5; no clear D. TRBV7-1 is labeled an ORF, and its function is uncertain. The V end was cut by 5 bases, the J end by 5 bases, with 10 bases between. The CDR3 loop spans 13 amino acids.